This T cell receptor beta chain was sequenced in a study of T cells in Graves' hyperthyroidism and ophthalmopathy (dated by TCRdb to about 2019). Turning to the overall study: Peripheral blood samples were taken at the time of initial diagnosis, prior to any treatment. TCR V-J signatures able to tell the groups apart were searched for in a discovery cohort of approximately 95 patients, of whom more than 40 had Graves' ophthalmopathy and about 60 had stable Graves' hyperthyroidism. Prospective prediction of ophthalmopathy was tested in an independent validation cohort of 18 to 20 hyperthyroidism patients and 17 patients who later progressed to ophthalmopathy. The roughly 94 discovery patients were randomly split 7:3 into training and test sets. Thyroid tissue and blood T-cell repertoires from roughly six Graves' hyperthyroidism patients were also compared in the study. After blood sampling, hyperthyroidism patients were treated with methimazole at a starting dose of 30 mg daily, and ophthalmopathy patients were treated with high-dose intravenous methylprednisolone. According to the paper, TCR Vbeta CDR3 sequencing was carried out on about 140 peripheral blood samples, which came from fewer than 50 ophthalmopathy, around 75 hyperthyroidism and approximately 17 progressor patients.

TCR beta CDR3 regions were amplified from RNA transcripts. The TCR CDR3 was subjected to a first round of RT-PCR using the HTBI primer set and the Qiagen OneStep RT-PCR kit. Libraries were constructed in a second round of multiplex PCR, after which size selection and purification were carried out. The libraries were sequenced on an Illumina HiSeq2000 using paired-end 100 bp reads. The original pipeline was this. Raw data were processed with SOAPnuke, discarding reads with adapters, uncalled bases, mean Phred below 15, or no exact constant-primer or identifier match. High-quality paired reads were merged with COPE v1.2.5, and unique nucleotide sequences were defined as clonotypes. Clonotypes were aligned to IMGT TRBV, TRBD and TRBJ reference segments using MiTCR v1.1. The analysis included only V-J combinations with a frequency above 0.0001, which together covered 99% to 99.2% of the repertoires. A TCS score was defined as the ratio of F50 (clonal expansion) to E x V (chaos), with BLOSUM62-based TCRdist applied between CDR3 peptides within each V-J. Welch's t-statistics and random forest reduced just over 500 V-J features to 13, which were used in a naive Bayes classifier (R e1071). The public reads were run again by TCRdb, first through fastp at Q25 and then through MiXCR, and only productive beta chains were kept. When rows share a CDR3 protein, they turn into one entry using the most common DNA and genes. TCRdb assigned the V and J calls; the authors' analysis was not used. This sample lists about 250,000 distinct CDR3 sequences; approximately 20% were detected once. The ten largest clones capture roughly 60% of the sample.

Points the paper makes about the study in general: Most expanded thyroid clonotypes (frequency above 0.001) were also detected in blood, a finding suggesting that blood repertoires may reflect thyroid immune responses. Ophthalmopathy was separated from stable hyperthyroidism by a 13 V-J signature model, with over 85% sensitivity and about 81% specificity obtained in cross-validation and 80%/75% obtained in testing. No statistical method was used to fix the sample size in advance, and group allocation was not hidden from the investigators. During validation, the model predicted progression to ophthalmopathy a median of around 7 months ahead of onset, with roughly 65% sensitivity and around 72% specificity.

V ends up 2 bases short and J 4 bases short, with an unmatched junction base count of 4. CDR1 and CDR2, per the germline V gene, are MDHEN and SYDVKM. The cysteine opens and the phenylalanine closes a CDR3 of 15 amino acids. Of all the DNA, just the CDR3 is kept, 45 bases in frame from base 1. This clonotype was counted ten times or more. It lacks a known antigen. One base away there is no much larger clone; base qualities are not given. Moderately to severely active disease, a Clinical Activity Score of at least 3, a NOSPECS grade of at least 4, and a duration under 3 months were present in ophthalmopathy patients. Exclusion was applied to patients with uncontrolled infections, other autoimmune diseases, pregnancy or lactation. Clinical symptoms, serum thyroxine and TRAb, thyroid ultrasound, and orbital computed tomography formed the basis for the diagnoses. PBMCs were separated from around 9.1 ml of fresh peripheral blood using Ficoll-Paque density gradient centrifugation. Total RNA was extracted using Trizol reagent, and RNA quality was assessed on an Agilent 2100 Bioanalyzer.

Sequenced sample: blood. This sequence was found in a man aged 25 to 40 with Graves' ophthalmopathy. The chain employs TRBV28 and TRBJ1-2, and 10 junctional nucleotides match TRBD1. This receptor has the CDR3 CASSLAGQGIYGYTF. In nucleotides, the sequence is TGTGCCAGCAGTTTAGCGGGACAGGGGATCTATGGCTACACCTTC.